A selection of T cell receptor beta chains follows, all from one sample in a study of shared clonotypes between healthy human individuals. The table came from immunoSEQ multiplex PCR; TCRdb's copy has only in-frame clones and leaves some out. This table holds some 2.1 million clones, about 95% found once. Sequenced: naive CD8+ T cells sorted from blood. All receptors come from a man aged 18 to 35 in good health. Each CDR3 is given without its conserved first and last residue. D genes are given only for firm matches.

d_gene,j_gene,v_gene,CDR3aa
.,TRBJ2-1,TRBV30,AWGVLGEQF
TRBD1,TRBJ2-5,TRBV19,ASSTRTGGGLETQY
TRBD1,TRBJ2-1,TRBV27,ASSGDSLYNEQF
.,TRBJ1-5,TRBV5-6,ASSLGGWGNQPQH
.,TRBJ1-2,TRBV11-2,ASSIRDGEDYGYT
.,TRBJ2-3,TRBV6-1,ASNQADTQY
.,TRBJ1-1,TRBV25-1,ASSGGESTMNTEAF
TRBD2,TRBJ2-7,TRBV7-6,ASSIGLAGYEQY
TRBD2,TRBJ2-1,TRBV7-8,ASSLALAGAPSYNEQF
.,TRBJ1-1,TRBV5-5,ASSLSGIEAF
TRBD1,TRBJ1-5,TRBV30,AWRLLGSSLDRGQSGSNQPQH
.,TRBJ1-4,TRBV6-5,ASSLTGGGDEKLF
TRBD1,TRBJ2-7,TRBV13,ASSSGQGYEQY
.,TRBJ1-5,TRBV19,ASSMVAYNQPQH
.,TRBJ2-6,TRBV4-1,ASSLPGFPFSGANVLT
.,TRBJ1-2,TRBV27,ASRGGGNGYT
TRBD2,TRBJ2-2,TRBV18,ASSPGLAGVSGELF
.,TRBJ1-1,TRBV28,ASSFKGGFYTEAF
.,TRBJ2-6,TRBV30,AWSAASGANVLT
TRBD1,TRBJ2-5,TRBV27,ASSFAGGKQETQY
TRBD2,TRBJ2-7,TRBV5-8,ASSLGLAGISYEQY
.,TRBJ1-5,TRBV5-8,ASSPAGQPQH
.,TRBJ1-4,TRBV28,ASSSNSEKLF
TRBD1,TRBJ2-7,TRBV27,ASSLSWGTGVGEQY
.,TRBJ1-2,TRBV28,ASDTRDTPWGYGYT
.,TRBJ2-7,TRBV6-5,ASSYSGQGYEQY
.,TRBJ2-5,TRBV7-9,ASSYRDLPETQY
.,TRBJ1-1,TRBV5-4,ASSFPQGQGGGNTEAF
TRBD1,TRBJ1-1,TRBV6-5,ASSHGTGWDTEAF
TRBD1,TRBJ1-1,TRBV7-9,ASSEQDRGIHTEAF
TRBD1,TRBJ2-2,TRBV27,ASSSIGQGVLWLF
.,TRBJ1-1,TRBV27,ATQSGGHTEAF
TRBD1,TRBJ1-1,TRBV7-6,ASSFRDRGSEAF
.,TRBJ2-2,TRBV9,ASSVAGTGELF
.,TRBJ2-3,TRBV4-2,ASSQEVGQGFTDTQY
.,TRBJ1-6,TRBV6-4,ASSDPPGADYNGPLH
TRBD1,TRBJ2-1,TRBV9,ASSVDRGAHNEQF
.,TRBJ2-3,TRBV10-3,AINGRESTDTQY
.,TRBJ2-3,TRBV29-1,SVEDSTDTQY
TRBD2,TRBJ2-7,TRBV9,ASTRGDSYEQY
.,TRBJ2-3,TRBV13,ASSLGTTPSTDTQY
.,TRBJ2-6,TRBV18,ASSPRDSGANVLT